The 3 T cell receptor beta chains below all came from one sample that was sequenced in a study of blood T cell repertoires in COVID-19 (dated by TCRdb to the early 2020s). The library was made by the immunoSEQ multiplex PCR assay. TCRdb limited this immuneACCESS table to in-frame rearrangements with V and J called. A share of clones is missing; checked studies link under half to unresolved V genes, and the rest is unexplained. The table for this sample lists more than 150,000 clones; 65% to 90% of them were counted only once. Nearly 8.5% of the sample comes from the top ten. Sequenced: peripheral blood. These receptors came from a man aged 55 to 70 with acute or convalescent COVID-19.

This rearrangement joins TRBV28 to TRBJ1-2; D might be TRBD1 (5 bases). The germline gives CDR1 MDHEN, CDR2 SYDVKM. Trimming shortened V by 5 bases and J by 4 bases, and 17 bases separated the two germline ends. CDR3 length equals 15 residues. The CDR3 nucleotides are TGTGCCAGCAGTCAGCAGGGCATGGGATCCTATGGCTACACCTTC. Translating it yields CASSQQGMGSYGYTF.

The genes are TRBV18 and TRBJ2-3; 9 bases are a match to TRBD2. Germline values: CDR1 KGHSH, CDR2 LQKENI. V lost 4 bases, J lost 3 bases, and 2 bases stayed unmatched. This CDR3 has 14 amino acids. CDR3 amino acids: CASSLSGRTDTQYF. The CDR3 DNA reads TGTGCCAGCTCACTCAGCGGGAGGACAGATACGCAGTATTTT. The variable domain in full, with the rest retrieved from reference TRBV18 and TRBJ2-3, is NAGVMQNPRHLVRRRGQEARLRCSPMKGHSHVYWYRQLPEEGLKFMVYLQKENIIDESGMPKERFSAEFPKEGPSILRIQQVVRGDSAAYFCASSLSGRTDTQYFGPGTRLTVL.

The chain has TRBV28 and TRBJ2-1, with 9 bases that match TRBD1. Per germline, CDR1 MDHEN and CDR2 SYDVKM. This CDR3 is built from 14 residues. V lost 3 bases to trimming and J lost 7 bases; unmatched junction nucleotides: 4. In DNA form, the CDR3 reads TGTGCCAGCAGTTTGGGACAGGGTGGGAATGAGCAGTTCTTC. Protein sequence: CASSLGQGGNEQFF.